A selection of T cell receptor beta chains follows, all from one sample in a study of control samples from healthy donors and cancer patients. The assay was immunoSEQ multiplex PCR, and TCRdb's table has in-frame clones only and misses some. The sample consists of about 77,000 clones, 80% to 95% of them appearing once. The sequenced material came from blood. The receptors shown here come from a woman in her fifties or sixties in good health. Each CDR3 is given with its conserved first and last residue. The order of the fields is D gene, clone size, J gene, V gene, CDR3 DNA, CDR3 protein. The D gene is left open where the match is weak. Not every row has a clone size; where given, it reads once, few, many or a size class.

D: -; size: -; J: TRBJ1-4; V: TRBV30; DNA: TGTGCCTGCCTCGGGCCTTCTAATGAAAAACTGTTTTTT; CDR3: CACLGPSNEKLFF
D: -; size: -; J: TRBJ1-6; V: TRBV28; DNA: TGTGCCAGCTCTGACCAGACTTATAATTCACCCCTCCACTTT; CDR3: CASSDQTYNSPLHF
D: -; size: once; J: TRBJ1-1; V: TRBV28; DNA: TGTGCCAGCAGTTTAACAGCGAAGGCCACTGAAGCTTTCTTT; CDR3: CASSLTAKATEAFF
D: -; size: -; J: TRBJ1-6; V: TRBV27; DNA: TGTGCCAGCACCACGGGGGGCTCACCCCTCCACTTT; CDR3: CASTTGGSPLHF
D: -; size: -; J: TRBJ1-4; V: TRBV29-1; DNA: TGCAGCGCCATGGAGCGAACTAATGAAAAACTGTTTTTT; CDR3: CSAMERTNEKLFF
D: -; size: -; J: TRBJ1-5; V: TRBV28; DNA: TGTGCCAGCAGTTTGTGGCAGGGCAACCAGCCCCAGCATTTT; CDR3: CASSLWQGNQPQHF
D: TRBD1; size: once; J: TRBJ1-2; V: TRBV29-1; DNA: TGCAGCGCCTCGACAGGGGTGGACTATGGCTACACCTTC; CDR3: CSASTGVDYGYTF
D: -; size: -; J: TRBJ1-1; V: TRBV5-1; DNA: TGCGCCAGCAGCTTGTCAGGGGCCCCCGGGGGGACTGAAGCTTTCTTT; CDR3: CASSLSGAPGGTEAFF
D: -; size: -; J: TRBJ1-5; V: TRBV30; DNA: TGTGCCTGGAGTTTGCAGGGTAATCAGCCCCAGCATTTT; CDR3: CAWSLQGNQPQHF
D: -; size: -; J: TRBJ2-7; V: TRBV7-9; DNA: TGTGCCAGCAGCTCATTGGATCCCCACGAGCAGTACTTC; CDR3: CASSSLDPHEQYF
D: TRBD1; size: -; J: TRBJ2-6; V: TRBV30; DNA: TGTGCCGGCAGACCACGACAGGGAAAGAGAACGGGGGCCAACGTCCTGACTTTC; CDR3: CAGRPRQGKRTGANVLTF
D: -; size: -; J: TRBJ1-3; V: TRBV18; DNA: TGTGCCAGCTCACCAAACGGAGACACCATATATTTT; CDR3: CASSPNGDTIYF
D: -; size: -; J: TRBJ1-2; V: TRBV30; DNA: TGTGCCTGGAGTGCCCGGACACAACTGGGGGGCTACACCTTC; CDR3: CAWSARTQLGGYTF
D: -; size: -; J: TRBJ1-3; V: TRBV4-2; DNA: TGTGCCAGCAGCCGAGGGGACACCATATATTTT; CDR3: CASSRGDTIYF
D: TRBD2; size: -; J: TRBJ2-1; V: TRBV7-9; DNA: TGTGCCAGCAGCTTAGATCCGGGACTAGCGACCTACAATGAGCAGTTCTTC; CDR3: CASSLDPGLATYNEQFF
D: -; size: -; J: TRBJ1-1; V: TRBV10-1; DNA: TGCGCCAGCAGAAACAGAATGAACACTGAAGCTTTCTTT; CDR3: CASRNRMNTEAFF
D: TRBD1; size: -; J: TRBJ1-1; V: TRBV10-1; DNA: TGCGCCAGCAGTCGGACAGGGGGCTCTGAAGCTTTCTTT; CDR3: CASSRTGGSEAFF
D: TRBD1; size: -; J: TRBJ1-2; V: TRBV2; DNA: TGTGCCAGCAGCCAACAGGGGAGGGGTGGCTACACCTTC; CDR3: CASSQQGRGGYTF
D: TRBD2; size: -; J: TRBJ2-1; V: TRBV3-1/TRBV3-2; DNA: TGTGCCAGCAGCCAAGCGGGGACTAGCGGGAGGTCCTCCTACAATGAGCAGTTCTTC; CDR3: CASSQAGTSGRSSYNEQFF
D: TRBD2; size: -; J: TRBJ2-1; V: TRBV5-1; DNA: TGCGCCAGCAGCTTGGAGCCTAGCGGGAGTGGGCAGTTCTTC; CDR3: CASSLEPSGSGQFF
D: TRBD1; size: -; J: TRBJ1-2; V: TRBV18; DNA: TGTGCCAGCTCACTCGCCCCTCGGGTCCGGGACAGGAGCTATGGCTACACCTTC; CDR3: CASSLAPRVRDRSYGYTF
D: TRBD1; size: few; J: TRBJ1-3; V: TRBV6-1; DNA: TGTGCCAGCAGTGAACGGCCGGGACAGTACTCTGGAAACACCATATATTTT; CDR3: CASSERPGQYSGNTIYF
D: -; size: -; J: TRBJ2-2; V: TRBV4-2; DNA: TGTGCCAGCAGCCAAGAGGTAACGAACACCGGGGAGCTGTTTTTT; CDR3: CASSQEVTNTGELFF
D: TRBD1; size: -; J: TRBJ1-5; V: TRBV28; DNA: TGTGCCAGCAAGAAGGACAGGGGTTACGATCAGCCCCAGCATTTT; CDR3: CASKKDRGYDQPQHF
D: -; size: -; J: TRBJ2-3; V: TRBV30; DNA: TGTGCCTGGAGTGTACGGGGAGGCGGGGATACGCAGTATTTT; CDR3: CAWSVRGGGDTQYF
D: TRBD1; size: -; J: TRBJ2-7; V: TRBV7-8; DNA: TGTGCCAGCAGCCGGACAGGGCCCGTGGAGTTGGAGCAGTACTTC; CDR3: CASSRTGPVELEQYF
D: -; size: -; J: TRBJ2-1; V: TRBV27; DNA: TGTGCCAGCAGTCCGCCTACTAGTTTTTATTACAATGAGCAGTTCTTC; CDR3: CASSPPTSFYYNEQFF
D: TRBD2; size: -; J: TRBJ2-6; V: TRBV3-1/TRBV3-2; DNA: TGTGCCAGCAGCCAAGGACTAGCGGGTCCTCGCTCTGGGGCCAACGTCCTGACTTTC; CDR3: CASSQGLAGPRSGANVLTF
D: -; size: -; J: TRBJ2-1; V: TRBV9; DNA: TGTGCCAGCAGCCCTCAGTACAATGAGCAGTTCTTC; CDR3: CASSPQYNEQFF
D: -; size: -; J: TRBJ2-2; V: TRBV5-1; DNA: TGCGCCAGCAGCTCCTCGGGGACGAACACCGGGGAGCTGTTTTTT; CDR3: CASSSSGTNTGELFF
D: TRBD1; size: -; J: TRBJ2-1; V: TRBV24-1; DNA: TGTGCCACCAGTGATCTCCGGACAGGCCCCATACTTGACAATGAGCAGTTCTTC; CDR3: CATSDLRTGPILDNEQFF